This T cell receptor beta chain was retrieved from a study of T cell repertoires in ileal Crohn's disease. About the research overall: About half received postoperative treatment, roughly ten with thiopurines and around 17 anti-TNF.

Assay: immunoSEQ multiplex PCR; the TCRdb copy retains only in-frame clones and omits some. The top ten clones hold roughly 16% of a sample with 8,500 to 13,000 clones, roughly 80% of them seen once. The time point was: neoterminal ileum biopsy at postoperative endoscopy, about 6 months after surgery. This receptor was obtained from an adult with Crohn's disease. The sample comprised ileal tissue.

The chain's CDR3 is CAWSHGTGNTEAFF. The CDR3 nucleotides read TGTGCCTGGAGCCATGGGACAGGCAACACTGAAGCTTTCTTT. The genes are TRBV30 and TRBJ1-1; 8 bases line up with TRBD1. The V and J ends lost 3 bases and 2 bases, in that order; junction bases with no gene match: 5. Germline-derived CDR1 and CDR2 are GTSNPN and SVGIG (reference sequence). The CDR3 length is 14 residues.